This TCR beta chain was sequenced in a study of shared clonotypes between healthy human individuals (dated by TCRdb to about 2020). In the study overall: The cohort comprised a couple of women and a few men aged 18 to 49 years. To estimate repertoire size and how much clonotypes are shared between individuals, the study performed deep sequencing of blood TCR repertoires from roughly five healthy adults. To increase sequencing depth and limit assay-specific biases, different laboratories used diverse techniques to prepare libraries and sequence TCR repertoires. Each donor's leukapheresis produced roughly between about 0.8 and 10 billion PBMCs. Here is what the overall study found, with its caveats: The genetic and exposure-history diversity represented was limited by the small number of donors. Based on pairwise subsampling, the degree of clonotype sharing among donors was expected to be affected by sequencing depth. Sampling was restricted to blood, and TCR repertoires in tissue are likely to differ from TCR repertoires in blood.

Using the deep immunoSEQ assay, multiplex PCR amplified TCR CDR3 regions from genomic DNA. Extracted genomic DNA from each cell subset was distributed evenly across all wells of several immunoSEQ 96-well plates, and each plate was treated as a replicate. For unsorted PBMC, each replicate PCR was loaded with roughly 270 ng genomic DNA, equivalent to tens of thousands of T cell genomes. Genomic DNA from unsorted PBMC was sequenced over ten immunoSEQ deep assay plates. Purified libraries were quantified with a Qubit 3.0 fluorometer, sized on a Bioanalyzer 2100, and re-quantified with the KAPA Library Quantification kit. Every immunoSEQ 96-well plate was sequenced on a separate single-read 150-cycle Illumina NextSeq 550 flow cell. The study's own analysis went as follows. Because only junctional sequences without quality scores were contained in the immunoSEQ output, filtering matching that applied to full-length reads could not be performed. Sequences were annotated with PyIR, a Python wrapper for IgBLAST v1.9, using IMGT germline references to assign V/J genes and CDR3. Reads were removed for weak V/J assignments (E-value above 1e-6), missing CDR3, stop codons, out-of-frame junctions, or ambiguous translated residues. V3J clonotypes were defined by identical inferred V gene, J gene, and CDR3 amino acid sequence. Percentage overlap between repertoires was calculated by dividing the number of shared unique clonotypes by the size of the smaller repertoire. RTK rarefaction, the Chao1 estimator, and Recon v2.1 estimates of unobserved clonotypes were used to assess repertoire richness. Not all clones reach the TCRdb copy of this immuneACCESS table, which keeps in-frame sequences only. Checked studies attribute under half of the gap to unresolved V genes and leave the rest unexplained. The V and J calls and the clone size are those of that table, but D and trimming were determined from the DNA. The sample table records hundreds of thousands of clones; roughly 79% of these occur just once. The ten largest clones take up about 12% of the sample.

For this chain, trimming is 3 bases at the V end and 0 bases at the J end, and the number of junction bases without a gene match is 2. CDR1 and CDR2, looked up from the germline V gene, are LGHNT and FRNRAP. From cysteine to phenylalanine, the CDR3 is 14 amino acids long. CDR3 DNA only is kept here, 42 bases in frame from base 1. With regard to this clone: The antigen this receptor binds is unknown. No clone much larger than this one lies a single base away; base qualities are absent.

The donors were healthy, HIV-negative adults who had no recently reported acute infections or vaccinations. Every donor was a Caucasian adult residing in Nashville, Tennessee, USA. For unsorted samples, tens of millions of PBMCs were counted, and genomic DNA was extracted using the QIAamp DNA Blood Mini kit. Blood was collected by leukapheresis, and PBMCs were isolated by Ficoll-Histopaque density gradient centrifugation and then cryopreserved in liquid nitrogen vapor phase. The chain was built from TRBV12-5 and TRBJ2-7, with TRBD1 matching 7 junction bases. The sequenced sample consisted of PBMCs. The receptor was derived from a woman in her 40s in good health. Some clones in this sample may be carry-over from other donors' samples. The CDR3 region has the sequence CASGFGTVSYEQYF. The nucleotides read TGTGCTAGTGGTTTCGGGACAGTCTCCTACGAGCAGTACTTC.